A single sample is the source of the 25 T cell receptor beta chains below, sequenced in a study of cytomegalovirus exposure and HLA in healthy donors. Method: immunoSEQ multiplex PCR; TCRdb's copy keeps in-frame clones and lacks some. Of some 69,000 clones in the sample, approximately 94% were seen once. The sample taken for sequencing was PBMCs. The origin of the receptors is a man aged 18 to 30 in good health and CMV-seropositive.

The V gene is TRBV30, the J gene TRBJ1-1, with D perhaps matching TRBD1 (5 bases). CDR3 length: 12 amino acids. V shed 4 bases and J shed 4 bases, with 10 bases lying between them. Germline CDR1 reads GTSNPN; CDR2 reads SVGIG (reference sequence). The DNA of the CDR3 is TGTGCCTGGAAGGGGATGCTCACTGAAGCTTTCTTT. Translated: CAWKGMLTEAFF.

The gene calls are TRBV28 and TRBJ2-5, with TRBD1 as a possible D gene (5 bases). The V end was cut by 1 base, the J end by 2 bases, with 11 bases between. Germline V gives CDR1 MDHEN, CDR2 SYDVKM. This CDR3 has 15 residues. CDR3 sequence: CASSLYKDRQETQYF. The CDR3 DNA reads as TGTGCCAGCAGTTTATACAAAGACAGACAAGAGACCCAGTACTTC.

J is TRBJ1-1 and V is TRBV6-5; unclear D gene. This CDR3 contains 12 residues. CDR1 is MNHEY, CDR2 SVGAGI, per germline. Trimming left V 2 bases short and J 8 bases short, with 9 bases between. This chain's CDR3 is CASSYAGREAFF. CDR3 in DNA: TGTGCCAGCAGTTACGCGGGCAGAGAAGCTTTCTTT.

V gene TRBV6-6 combines with J gene TRBJ2-5, with a tentative D call TRBD2 (5 bases). V lost 5 bases and J lost 5, with 12 bases in between. This CDR3 is 13 amino acids long. CDR1 and CDR2 (germline): MNHNY, SVGAGI (reference sequence). The CDR3 protein is CASSRGSWETQYF. In nucleotides, the CDR3 is TGTGCCAGCAGTAGAGGGAGTTGGGAGACCCAGTACTTC.

V and J are TRBV27 and TRBJ2-7, with D maybe TRBD1 (5 bases). Between the trimmed V and J ends, which lost 2 bases and 5 bases, there was a span of 13 bases. Germline V gives CDR1 MNHEY, CDR2 SMNVEV (reference sequence). The CDR3 has 14 residues. The CDR3 is CASSLVQGLHEQYF. The CDR3, as DNA: TGTGCCAGCAGTTTAGTTCAGGGTTTACACGAGCAGTACTTC.

The rearrangement uses TRBV12-5 and TRBJ2-7; TRBD1 matches 8 bases. This CDR3 has 19 amino acids. After removal of 0 bases from V and 1 base from J, the junction contained 14 bases not matched to a gene. CDR1 is LGHNT and CDR2 is FRNRAP in the germline V gene. This CDR3 is CASGLVPDRGFALSYEQYF. As DNA, the CDR3 is TGTGCTAGTGGTTTGGTACCAGACAGGGGTTTTGCCTTATCCTACGAGCAGTACTTC. Combining the CDR3 with reference TRBV12-5 and TRBJ2-7 gives the whole variable domain DARVTQTPRHKVTEMGQEVTMRCQPILGHNTVFWYRQTMMQGLELLAYFRNRAPLDDSGMPKDRFSAEMPDATLATLKIQPSEPRDSAVYFCASGLVPDRGFALSYEQYFGPGTRLTVT.

The V and J genes are TRBV28 and TRBJ1-2; D gene uncertain. Deletions cut 3 bases from V and 4 bases from J, with 9 bases between. The CDR3 loop spans 13 amino acids. The V gene's germline CDR1 is MDHEN and CDR2 SYDVKM. CDR3: CASSFGQVYGYTF. CDR3 DNA sequence: TGTGCCAGCAGTTTTGGGCAGGTCTATGGCTACACCTTC.

The chain uses TRBV29-1 and TRBJ2-7, with a possible D match to TRBD2 (5 bases). The CDR3 has 12 amino acids. Germline V gene sequence: CDR1 SQVTM, CDR2 ANQGSEA. Trimming shortened V by 2 bases and J by 2 bases, and 7 bases separated the two germline ends. CDR3: CSVEKRPYEQYF. The CDR3, as DNA: TGCAGCGTTGAAAAGCGGCCCTACGAGCAGTACTTC.

The chain has TRBV19 and TRBJ2-7, with D possibly being TRBD1 (6 bases). Germline V gene lookup returns CDR1 LNHDA and CDR2 SQIVND (reference sequence). This CDR3 spans 14 amino acids. The V gene lost 4 bases and the J gene lost 0 bases, with 10 bases spanning the gap. The CDR3 nucleotides read TGTGCCAGTAGTAGAGGACAGAACTCCTACGAGCAGTACTTC. Protein: CASSRGQNSYEQYF.

This chain uses TRBV25-1 with TRBJ2-7, with 7 bases aligning to TRBD2. The length of the CDR3 is 13 residues. Germline V gene data show CDR1 as MGHDK and CDR2 as SYGVNS. With 6 bases clipped from V and 2 bases from J, the junction kept 4 bases outside the gene matches. The CDR3 loop is CASRGTSAYEQYF. CDR3 coding DNA: TGTGCCAGCAGGGGTACTAGCGCCTACGAGCAGTACTTC.

This clone was seen only once. The rearrangement links TRBV27 to TRBJ2-7; maybe TRBD2 (5 bases). Germline V gene lookup returns CDR1 MNHEY and CDR2 SMNVEV (reference sequence). This CDR3 region has 14 residues. V lost 3 bases and J 3 bases, leaving 12 bases between the germline ends. CDR3 protein: CASSFGRGHYEQYF. CDR3 DNA: TGTGCCAGCAGTTTCGGTCGGGGTCACTACGAGCAGTACTTC.

This chain connects TRBV5-5 to TRBJ2-1, with D maybe TRBD2 (6 bases). In germline, CDR1 is SGHKS, CDR2 YYEKEE (reference sequence). With 0 bases removed from V and 2 bases from J, the gap between germline ends came to 9 bases. The CDR3 spans 15 residues. The CDR3: CASSLAWGAYNEQFF. The CDR3 nucleotides are TGTGCCAGCAGCTTGGCTTGGGGGGCCTACAATGAGCAGTTCTTC.

The chain has TRBV5-8 and TRBJ2-5; D possibly corresponds to TRBD1 (6 bases). Germline values: CDR1 SGHTS, CDR2 YDEGEE. The CDR3 runs 14 residues. Trimming took off 8 bases at V and 5 bases at J, with 19 bases between the two ends. The DNA of the CDR3 is TGTGCCAGGGGGGACACCAACACCTTGGAGACCCAGTACTTC. This translates into CARGDTNTLETQYF.

The V call is TRBV6-5, the J call TRBJ2-5, with 9 positions matching TRBD1. Germline CDR1 is MNHEY and CDR2 is SVGAGI. V lost 7 bases and J lost 5; bases outside the gene matches: 8. The length of the CDR3 is 14 residues. CDR3 protein: CASTLLTGGETQYF. CDR3 bases: TGTGCCAGCACCCTACTTACAGGGGGCGAGACCCAGTACTTC.

This chain links TRBV28 with TRBJ2-7; 13 nucleotides line up with TRBD2. Germline CDR1 reads MDHEN; CDR2 reads SYDVKM. With 2 bases clipped from V and 2 bases from J, the junction kept 6 bases outside the gene matches. The CDR3 is 17 amino acids. The CDR3 spells CASSLGLAGVPTYEQYF. The CDR3 DNA is TGTGCCAGCAGTTTAGGACTAGCGGGAGTCCCCACCTACGAGCAGTACTTC. The full variable domain, with the rest looked up from reference TRBV28 and TRBJ2-7, is DVKVTQSSRYLVKRTGEKVFLECVQDMDHENMFWYRQDPGLGLRLIYFSYDVKMKEKGDIPEGYSVSREKKERFSLILESASTNQTSMYLCASSLGLAGVPTYEQYFGPGTRLTVT.

The V call is TRBV18, the J call TRBJ1-1, with D maybe TRBD1 (5 bases). CDR3 length: 13 amino acids. CDR1 is KGHSH, CDR2 LQKENI, per germline. V was shortened by 6 bases and J by 4 bases, with 12 bases between the two germline ends. CDR3 in DNA: TGTGCCAGCTCGGAGGGGAGCGGCACTGAAGCTTTCTTT. Translation gives CASSEGSGTEAFF. The full variable domain, with the rest looked up from reference TRBV18 and TRBJ1-1, is NAGVMQNPRHLVRRRGQEARLRCSPMKGHSHVYWYRQLPEEGLKFMVYLQKENIIDESGMPKERFSAEFPKEGPSILRIQQVVRGDSAAYFCASSEGSGTEAFFGQGTRLTVV.

The chain combines TRBV4-2 with TRBJ2-7; D is unclear. V was clipped by 0 bases and J by 2 bases, with 11 bases between them. CDR3 length equals 15 residues. CDR1 LGHNA and CDR2 YNFKEQ come from the germline V gene. CDR3 sequence: CASSQDSWLAYEQYF. The CDR3 DNA is TGTGCCAGCAGCCAAGATTCATGGCTAGCCTACGAGCAGTACTTC.

This clone was found once. A read error may produce the germline difference seen at one junction end. This rearrangement joins TRBV27 to TRBJ1-2, with D unresolved. This CDR3 is built from 13 residues. From germline, CDR1 is MNHEY and CDR2 SMNVEV (reference sequence). CDR3 nucleotides: TGTGCCAGCAGTTTGAGTACTAACCATGGCTACACCTTC. Translated: CASSLSTNHGYTF.

The rearrangement joins TRBV30 to TRBJ1-5, with D tentatively TRBD1 (6 bases). The CDR3 runs to 14 residues. V gave up 2 bases and J gave up 0 bases, with 8 bases separating them. From germline, CDR1 is GTSNPN and CDR2 SVGIG (reference sequence). CDR3 sequence: CAWSSGDSNQPQHF. The DNA of the CDR3 is TGTGCCTGGAGTTCAGGGGATAGCAATCAGCCCCAGCATTTT.

J is TRBJ2-7 and V is TRBV7-8; tentative D call: TRBD2 (5 bases). This CDR3 is 13 amino acids long. Germline V lookup: CDR1 SGHVS, CDR2 FQNEAQ. V was clipped by 3 bases and J by 0 bases, with 6 bases between them. Here the CDR3 DNA reads TGTGCCAGCAGCTTTACTAGCTCCTACGAGCAGTACTTC. It encodes CASSFTSSYEQYF.

This clone was seen a single time. The CDR3 nucleotides are TGTGCCAGCAGCTCAGTCAGGTTCAGCTCCTACAATGAGCAGTTCTTC. Translated: CASSSVRFSSYNEQFF. This chain joins TRBV11-2 and TRBJ2-1; D remains unclear. Germline V gene lookup returns CDR1 SGHAT and CDR2 FQNNGV. Trimming cost V 4 bases and J 0 bases, with 13 bases left between them. This CDR3 has 16 residues.

The V gene is TRBV29-1, the J gene TRBJ2-5; 8 nucleotides agree with TRBD1. Germline V gene sequence: CDR1 SQVTM, CDR2 ANQGSEA. V shed 0 bases, J shed 0 bases, and the junction held 6 bases outside the gene matches. This CDR3 is 16 amino acids long. CDR3 nucleotide sequence: TGCAGCGTTGAAGATCCTAGACAGGGGTACCAAGAGACCCAGTACTTC. Protein product: CSVEDPRQGYQETQYF.

This chain joins TRBV5-1 and TRBJ2-7; 12 bases agree with TRBD2. The CDR3 is 17 amino acids. J gave up 0 bases and V 3 bases, and 7 bases lay outside the gene matches. Per germline, CDR1 SGHRS and CDR2 YFSETQ. The CDR3 reads CASSSGTSGLYSYEQYF. The CDR3 DNA sequence: TGCGCCAGCAGCTCCGGGACTAGCGGGTTATACTCCTACGAGCAGTACTTC.

The chain carries TRBV10-2 and TRBJ1-3; weak D call: TRBD1 (6 bases). There are 16 residues in the CDR3. Trimming cost V 1 base and J 0 bases, with 10 bases left between them. The germline V gene encodes CDR1 WSHSY and CDR2 SAAADI. As DNA, the CDR3 is TGCGCCAGCAGTGAGTTTACAGGGTACTCTGGAAACACCATATATTTT. Translated: CASSEFTGYSGNTIYF.

The chain combines TRBV9 with TRBJ2-1; D remains ambiguous. Germline loops: CDR1 SGDLS, CDR2 YYNGEE. This CDR3 is built from 17 residues. V shed 4 bases and J shed 2 bases, with 19 bases lying between them. CDR3 amino acids: CASSPSPLLPTYNEQFF. As DNA, the CDR3 is TGTGCCAGCAGCCCGTCCCCCCTACTCCCGACCTACAATGAGCAGTTCTTC. Variable domain in full (rest from reference TRBV9 and TRBJ2-1): DSGVTQTPKHLITATGQRVTLRCSPRSGDLSVYWYQQSLDQGLQFLIQYYNGEERAKGNILERFSAQQFPDLHSELNLSSLELGDSALYFCASSPSPLLPTYNEQFFGPGTRLTVL.